The entry below gives a single T cell receptor beta chain sequence along with its context. The target antigen is unknown. These data belong to a study of a mutant IDH1 vaccine in newly diagnosed glioma. The wider study: Previous care, which was radiotherapy, temozolomide, or both, most often involved both.

As to time point: week 47, end of study. The investigators gave 300 ug of mutant IDH1 20-mer peptide in each vaccine dose, together with topical imiquimod. Each patient was administered eight vaccinations, scheduled in weeks 1, 3, 5, 7, 11, 15, 19 and 23. New IDH1-mutant, ATRX-lost WHO grade 3 or 4 astrocytomas occurred in donors. CDR3 size: 16 residues. CDR1 is SGHRS, CDR2 YFSETQ, per germline. Losses at the gene ends were 2 bases for V and 1 base for J; bases not matched to a gene: 1. TCRdb's table, derived via immunoSEQ multiplex PCR, lists solely in-frame clones and lacks some. The profile shows tens of thousands of clones, 82% of them singletons.

The chain recombines TRBV5-1 with TRBJ2-2, with 11 bases lining up with TRBD2. The sequences come from PBMCs, collected from a glioma patient whose treatment included an IDH1 peptide vaccine. This sequence originates from a man in his forties or fifties with glioma. Some clones in this sample may be carry-over from other donors' samples. CDR3 in amino acids: CASSFTSGGNTGELFF. The CDR3 nucleotides read TGCGCCAGCAGCTTTACTAGCGGGGGGAACACCGGGGAGCTGTTTTTT.